Below are 19 T cell receptor beta chains sequenced from a single sample in a study of blood T cell repertoires in COVID-19. Some clones are missing from TCRdb's copy, which holds only in-frame ones; the method was immunoSEQ multiplex PCR. The sample has just under 60,000 clones, almost 90% seen once. Sequencing used peripheral blood. The receptors here all came from a man aged 60-69 years with acute or convalescent COVID-19.

The genes are TRBV5-5 and TRBJ1-6, with 8 nucleotides matching TRBD1. V lost 6 bases and J lost 8; bases outside the gene matches: 4. Germline CDR1 SGHKS, CDR2 YYEKEE (reference sequence). The CDR3 length is 13 residues. DNA of the CDR3: TGTGCCAGCACTGCGACAGGGGATTCACCCCTCCACTTT. Protein sequence: CASTATGDSPLHF. Combining the CDR3 with reference TRBV5-5 and TRBJ1-6 gives the whole variable domain DAGVTQSPTHLIKTRGQQVTLRCSPISGHKSVSWYQQVLGQGPQFIFQYYEKEERGRGNFPDRFSARQFPNYSSELNVNALLLGDSALYLCASTATGDSPLHFGNGTRLTVT.

The CDR3, as DNA: TGTGCCAGCAGTTTTACAGAAAATAATTCACCCCTCCACTTT. It codes for CASSFTENNSPLHF. The V gene is TRBV27, the J gene TRBJ1-6, with D unclear. This CDR3 has 14 amino acids. Trimming left V 3 bases short and J 5 bases short, with 8 bases between. From germline, CDR1 is MNHEY and CDR2 SMNVEV (reference sequence).

The rearrangement links TRBV6-4 to TRBJ2-4, with 7 positions matching TRBD1. The J segment lost 0 bases and the V segment lost 5 bases, leaving 10 bases of the junction unmatched. CDR3 size: 17 residues. Germline values: CDR1 MRHNA, CDR2 SNTAGT. The CDR3 reads CASSPGQTILAKNIQYF. The CDR3 nucleotides are TGTGCCAGCAGTCCGGGACAGACGATACTAGCCAAAAACATTCAGTACTTC.

The rearrangement uses TRBV7-3 and TRBJ2-2; the D gene is possibly TRBD2 (6 bases). The germline gives CDR1 SGHTA, CDR2 FQGTGA. The CDR3 extends over 16 amino acids. V lost 4 bases, J lost 4 bases, and 16 bases lay in between. CDR3 protein: CASSSRPSESTGELFF. Here the CDR3 DNA reads TGTGCCAGCAGCTCCCGTCCTAGCGAGTCCACCGGGGAGCTGTTTTTT.

The sample holds one count of this clone. This rearrangement joins TRBV28 to TRBJ2-4; the D gene is possibly TRBD2 (6 bases). Germline CDR1 reads MDHEN; CDR2 reads SYDVKM. CDR3 length: 15 amino acids. V lost 2 bases, J lost 12 bases, and 20 bases lay in between. For the CDR3, the DNA is TGTGCCAGCAGTTTAAGGGACTTCTACCAAAGACCTCAGTACTTC. Protein: CASSLRDFYQRPQYF.

The chain uses TRBV27 and TRBJ2-2; tentative D call: TRBD1 (6 bases). The CDR3 has 13 residues. CDR1 and CDR2 from the germline V gene are MNHEY and SMNVEV (reference sequence). V lost 5 bases to trimming and J lost 4 bases, with 8 bases between them. The CDR3: CASSRQVTGELFF. The CDR3 nucleotides read TGTGCCAGCAGTAGACAGGTCACCGGGGAGCTGTTTTTT.

The rearrangement joins TRBV5-1 to TRBJ2-5; 7 bases agree with TRBD2. The CDR3 covers 14 residues. Unmatched junction bases numbered 3, after V lost 4 bases and J lost 0 bases. CDR1 SGHRS and CDR2 YFSETQ come from the germline V gene. The CDR3 bases are TGCGCCAGCAGCATAGGACTAGACCAAGAGACCCAGTACTTC. Amino acids: CASSIGLDQETQYF. Combining the CDR3 with reference TRBV5-1 and TRBJ2-5 gives the whole variable domain KAGVTQTPRYLIKTRGQQVTLSCSPISGHRSVSWYQQTPGQGLQFLFEYFSETQRNKGNFPGRFSGRQFSNSRSEMNVSTLELGDSALYLCASSIGLDQETQYFGPGTRLLVL.

The J gene is TRBJ2-1, the V gene TRBV15; D call uncertain. Germline-derived CDR1 and CDR2 are LNHNV and YYDKDF (reference sequence). The germline V and J ends were trimmed by 0 bases and 5 bases, with 8 bases remaining between them. This CDR3 has 14 amino acids. CDR3 protein: CATSREARNNEQFF. The CDR3 nucleotides read TGTGCCACCAGCAGAGAAGCCCGTAACAATGAGCAGTTCTTC.

Concerning this clone itself: Distinct nucleotide sequences in the sample also encode this CDR3. The chain employs TRBV18 and TRBJ2-7, with 9 bases matching TRBD1. CDR1 and CDR2 (germline): KGHSH, LQKENI. The CDR3 spans 14 residues. The V segment lost 6 bases and the J segment 1 base; nucleotides outside the gene matches: 4. CDR3 sequence: CASSPGTGSYEQYF. In DNA form, the CDR3 reads TGTGCCAGCTCGCCCGGGACAGGGTCCTACGAGCAGTACTTC. Together with reference TRBV18 and TRBJ2-7, the CDR3 gives the full variable domain: NAGVMQNPRHLVRRRGQEARLRCSPMKGHSHVYWYRQLPEEGLKFMVYLQKENIIDESGMPKERFSAEFPKEGPSILRIQQVVRGDSAAYFCASSPGTGSYEQYFGPGTRLTVT.

The chain links TRBV28 to TRBJ1-3; no reliable D call. The CDR3 consists of 15 residues. Germline CDR1 reads MDHEN; CDR2 reads SYDVKM. V was shortened by 6 bases and J by 8 bases, with 20 bases between the two germline ends. The CDR3 DNA is TGTGCCAGCAGCTCGGGCGGGTTTGGGGTGGACACCATATATTTT. Its protein product is CASSSGGFGVDTIYF.

The chain has TRBV4-1 and TRBJ1-1; D gene ambiguous. V gave up 4 bases and J gave up 4 bases, with 13 bases separating them. In germline, CDR1 is MGHRA, CDR2 YSYEKL. The CDR3 length is 14 residues. The CDR3 reads CASSLGPGSTEAFF. CDR3 nucleotide sequence: TGCGCCAGCAGCCTTGGCCCGGGGAGCACTGAAGCTTTCTTT.

V gene TRBV19 combines with J gene TRBJ2-7; 9 nucleotides align to TRBD1. Germline CDR1 and CDR2: LNHDA and SQIVND (reference sequence). V lost 5 bases, J lost 4 bases, and 6 bases stayed unmatched. There are 14 residues in the CDR3. The CDR3 DNA reads as TGTGCCAGTAGTTCCAGGACAGGGGCATACGAGCAGTACTTC. Its protein is CASSSRTGAYEQYF.

The chain recombines TRBV28 with TRBJ2-7, with TRBD2 as a possible D gene (6 bases). V lost 3 bases and J 0 bases, leaving 12 bases between the germline ends. The CDR3 runs to 15 residues. The germline CDR1 and CDR2 sequences are MDHEN and SYDVKM. This chain's CDR3 is CASSFELAISYEQYF. The CDR3 coding sequence is TGTGCCAGCAGTTTTGAGCTAGCGATCTCCTACGAGCAGTACTTC.

The chain uses TRBV7-2 and TRBJ1-2; 9 bases match TRBD1. The trim removed 3 bases at V and 3 bases at J, leaving 5 bases unmatched. The CDR3 runs 15 residues. Germline assignment: CDR1 SGHTA and CDR2 FQGNSA. The CDR3 sequence: CASSFGQGWDYGYTF. CDR3 nucleotides: TGTGCCAGCAGCTTCGGACAGGGGTGGGACTATGGCTACACCTTC.

This clone was seen only once. The chain uses TRBV27 and TRBJ1-5, with D uncertain. The V and J ends lost 5 bases and 3 bases respectively, with 8 bases between them. This CDR3 has 13 amino acids. The V gene's germline CDR1 is MNHEY and CDR2 SMNVEV (reference sequence). This chain's CDR3 is CASSLAVNQPQHF. The CDR3 DNA sequence: TGTGCCAGCAGTCTAGCCGTCAATCAGCCCCAGCATTTT.

This clone was observed once. V gene TRBV7-3 combines with J gene TRBJ2-5; 7 bases fit TRBD2. Trimming took 2 bases from V and 5 from J; bases not matched to a gene: 2. Looked up from germline, CDR1 is SGHTA and CDR2 is FQGTGA. The CDR3 covers 13 residues. CDR3 in DNA: TGTGCCAGCAGCTTACGGCGGGGGGAGACCCAGTACTTC. This translates into CASSLRRGETQYF.

This CDR3 is CASQKGLQETQYF. In DNA form, the CDR3 reads TGTGCCAGCCAGAAGGGGCTCCAAGAGACCCAGTACTTC. This rearrangement joins TRBV6-5 to TRBJ2-5; maybe TRBD1 (5 bases). The germline gives CDR1 MNHEY, CDR2 SVGAGI. The CDR3 sequence is 13 residues long. V gave up 8 bases and J gave up 1 base, with 11 bases separating them.

The V gene is TRBV27, the J gene TRBJ2-7; 7 positions agree with TRBD2. Germline V gives CDR1 MNHEY, CDR2 SMNVEV (reference sequence). This CDR3 is built from 14 residues. The V segment lost 6 bases and the J segment 2 bases; nucleotides outside the gene matches: 7. In DNA form, the CDR3 reads TGTGCCAGCAGAGCGGGATTGTTCCCCTACGAGCAGTACTTC. Protein sequence: CASRAGLFPYEQYF.

V and J are TRBV2 and TRBJ2-7; D perhaps matches TRBD1 (5 bases). V was shortened by 6 bases and J by 4 bases, with 7 bases between the two germline ends. Germline V CDR1 and CDR2: SNHLY, FYNNEI. CDR3 length: 11 residues. CDR3 DNA sequence: TGTGCCAGCAGGACAGCATACGAGCAGTACTTC. Its protein product is CASRTAYEQYF.